Listed below are T cell receptor beta chains from one sample, sequenced in a study of blood T cell repertoires in COVID-19. Clones were read by immunoSEQ multiplex PCR, and TCRdb kept only the in-frame ones, dropping some. The sample holds approximately 300,000 clones; about 89% are singletons and the top ten take approximately 5.2%. Sequenced: PBMCs or T cells enriched from blood (not recorded which). These receptors came from a man in his 60s who had recovered from COVID-19. The CDR3 runs from the conserved cysteine through the conserved F or W. A D gene is named only where the DNA matches it firmly. Not all rows give a size; the values are once, few, many and, for expanded clones, a class.

size: .; V: TRBV11-1; D: .; J: TRBJ2-1; length: 15; CDR3: CASSLMSEGDNEQFF; DNA: TGTGCCAGCAGCTTGATGAGTGAGGGGGACAATGAGCAGTTCTTC
size: .; V: TRBV27; D: .; J: TRBJ1-1; length: 11; CDR3: CASSFRREAFF; DNA: TGTGCCAGCAGTTTCAGGAGGGAAGCTTTCTTT
size: once; V: TRBV28; D: .; J: TRBJ1-4; length: 14; CDR3: CASSPGQTNEKLFF; DNA: TGTGCCAGCAGCCCTGGACAGACTAATGAAAAACTGTTTTTT
size: .; V: TRBV7-3; D: TRBD2; J: TRBJ2-1; length: 15; CDR3: CASSRGLAGTNEQFF; DNA: TGTGCCAGCAGCAGAGGACTAGCGGGGACCAATGAGCAGTTCTTC
size: .; V: TRBV19; D: .; J: TRBJ2-5; length: 15; CDR3: CASRPAPGVQETQYF; DNA: TGTGCCAGTAGGCCAGCTCCAGGGGTACAAGAGACCCAGTACTTC
size: few; V: TRBV5-5; D: .; J: TRBJ1-4; length: 16; CDR3: CASSPRQTPTNEKLFF; DNA: TGTGCCAGCAGCCCCAGACAGACCCCAACTAATGAAAAACTGTTTTTT
size: .; V: TRBV28; D: .; J: TRBJ1-5; length: 12; CDR3: CASTKRLLPQHF; DNA: TGTGCCAGCACCAAGCGACTCCTGCCCCAGCATTTT
size: few; V: TRBV29-1; D: TRBD1; J: TRBJ1-3; length: 11; CDR3: CSVLDRGFRDF; DNA: TGCAGCGTTCTGGACAGGGGATTCCGGGACTTT
size: .; V: TRBV18; D: .; J: TRBJ1-3; length: 13; CDR3: CASSLISGNTIYF; DNA: TGTGCCAGCTCACTAATCTCTGGAAACACCATATATTTT
size: .; V: TRBV29-1; D: .; J: TRBJ2-2; length: 15; CDR3: CSVVPPGVSTGELFF; DNA: TGCAGCGTTGTACCCCCAGGGGTTAGCACCGGGGAGCTGTTTTTT
size: .; V: TRBV19; D: TRBD1; J: TRBJ1-4; length: 15; CDR3: CASSRQDRVLEKLFF; DNA: TGTGCCAGTAGTCGCCAGGACAGGGTTCTTGAAAAACTGTTTTTT
size: .; V: TRBV28; D: TRBD2; J: TRBJ2-5; length: 16; CDR3: CASSYGLAGGGETQYF; DNA: TGTGCCAGCAGTTACGGACTAGCGGGAGGAGGAGAGACCCAGTACTTC
size: .; V: TRBV5-1; D: .; J: TRBJ2-5; length: 16; CDR3: CASSPGQPLYQETQYF; DNA: TGCGCCAGCAGCCCCGGACAGCCTCTGTACCAAGAGACCCAGTACTTC
size: .; V: TRBV7-3; D: .; J: TRBJ2-5; length: 13; CDR3: CASSSRGAETQYF; DNA: TGTGCCAGCAGCTCCAGAGGCGCGGAGACCCAGTACTTC
size: .; V: TRBV6-5; D: .; J: TRBJ1-6; length: 15; CDR3: CAIQRGGRGSSPLHF; DNA: TGTGCCATCCAACGAGGAGGGCGCGGGAGTTCACCCCTCCACTTT
size: .; V: TRBV4-1; D: .; J: TRBJ1-3; length: 16; CDR3: CASSSYRIPSGNTIYF; DNA: TGCGCCAGCAGCTCTTACAGGATACCCTCTGGAAACACCATATATTTT
size: .; V: TRBV5-1; D: .; J: TRBJ2-7; length: 14; CDR3: CASSLTGIQTGQYF; DNA: TGCGCCAGCAGCCTGACAGGCATCCAAACGGGACAGTACTTC
size: few; V: TRBV3-1/TRBV3-2; D: TRBD2; J: TRBJ2-3; length: 19; CDR3: CASSLEGLAGADYTDTQYF; DNA: TGTGCCAGCAGCCTAGAGGGACTAGCGGGAGCCGATTACACAGATACGCAGTATTTT
size: .; V: TRBV3-1/TRBV3-2; D: .; J: TRBJ1-2; length: 13; CDR3: CASSVQGFYGYTF; DNA: TGTGCCAGCAGCGTACAGGGCTTCTATGGCTACACCTTC
size: .; V: TRBV27; D: TRBD2; J: TRBJ2-7; length: 17; CDR3: CASSSLPGLAGVYEQYF; DNA: TGTGCCAGCAGTTCCCTTCCCGGGCTAGCGGGAGTTTACGAGCAGTACTTC
size: .; V: TRBV28; D: .; J: TRBJ2-7; length: 11; CDR3: CASSDTYEQYF; DNA: TGTGCCAGCAGTGACACCTACGAGCAGTACTTC
size: once; V: TRBV24-1; D: TRBD2; J: TRBJ2-3; length: 15; CDR3: CATSPRIAGADTQYF; DNA: TGTGCCACCAGTCCCCGGATAGCGGGGGCAGATACGCAGTATTTT
size: .; V: TRBV29-1; D: TRBD2; J: TRBJ2-5; length: 13; CDR3: CSVWGGSQETQYF; DNA: TGCAGCGTATGGGGGGGATCACAAGAGACCCAGTACTTC
size: .; V: TRBV4-2; D: TRBD2; J: TRBJ2-5; length: 16; CDR3: CASSQDHAGVMETQYF; DNA: TGTGCCAGCAGCCAAGATCATGCGGGAGTCATGGAGACCCAGTACTTC
size: once; V: TRBV3-1/TRBV3-2; D: .; J: TRBJ2-3; length: 13; CDR3: CASSQRSRDTQYF; DNA: TGTGCCAGCAGCCAAAGGAGTCGTGATACGCAGTATTTT